A selection of T cell receptor beta chains follows, all from one sample in a study of T cells in tuberculosis. The protocol was immunoSEQ multiplex PCR, while the TCRdb copy is restricted to in-frame clones and leaves out a portion. The table lists 30,000 to 35,000 clones, around 96% of them singletons. What was sequenced was PBMCs. Receptors originate from a donor aged 10-35 years with latent tuberculosis or without tuberculosis infection. The CDR3 runs from the conserved cysteine through the conserved F or W. A D gene is named only where the DNA matches it firmly. A clone size is listed for some rows: how often the clone was seen (once, few, many), or a class if it is expanded.

v_gene,d_gene,j_gene,abundance,CDR3aa,CDR3nt
TRBV19,TRBD2,TRBJ2-1,NA,CASSASGTSSLDEQFF,TGTGCCAGTAGTGCCTCCGGGACTAGCAGCTTGGATGAGCAGTTCTTC
TRBV7-9,TRBD1,TRBJ1-2,NA,CASSTTGQGVGGYTF,TGTGCCAGCAGCACAACGGGACAGGGAGTAGGTGGCTACACCTTC
TRBV18,TRBD2,TRBJ2-3,NA,CASSPTSGTTDTQYF,TGTGCCAGCTCACCAACTAGCGGGACGACAGATACGCAGTATTTT
TRBV9,NA,TRBJ1-5,NA,CASSPGGGLNQPQHF,TGTGCCAGCAGCCCCGGGGGGGGCCTCAATCAGCCCCAGCATTTT
TRBV5-1,NA,TRBJ2-7,once,CASSLGGPSYEQYF,TGCGCCAGCAGCTTGGGAGGGCCCTCCTACGAGCAGTACTTC
TRBV5-5,NA,TRBJ1-1,once,CASSPFRVNTEAFF,TGTGCCAGCAGCCCATTCAGGGTTAACACTGAAGCTTTCTTT
TRBV5-1,TRBD1,TRBJ2-3,NA,CASSWGPSGGAGTDTQYF,TGCGCCAGCAGCTGGGGCCCATCAGGGGGCGCCGGAACAGATACGCAGTATTTT
TRBV4-1,NA,TRBJ2-5,NA,CASSQGGVGGWQETQYF,TGCGCCAGCAGCCAAGGCGGCGTGGGAGGTTGGCAAGAGACCCAGTACTTC
TRBV15,TRBD1,TRBJ2-5,once,CATSTRGRGHETQYF,TGTGCCACCAGCACGCGGGGCAGGGGGCATGAGACCCAGTACTTC
TRBV2,NA,TRBJ2-7,NA,CASSEQGSSYEQYF,TGTGCCAGCAGTGAACAGGGCAGCTCCTACGAGCAGTACTTC
TRBV30,NA,TRBJ1-1,NA,CAWSDNSEAFF,TGTGCCTGGAGCGACAACTCTGAAGCTTTCTTT
TRBV6-1,TRBD2,TRBJ2-1,NA,CASSEGLAGSYEQFF,TGTGCCAGCAGTGAAGGACTAGCGGGATCGTATGAGCAGTTCTTC
TRBV5-8,TRBD2,TRBJ2-5,NA,CASSFSLAGAETQYF,TGTGCCAGCAGCTTTTCTCTAGCGGGGGCAGAGACCCAGTACTTC
TRBV6-5,NA,TRBJ2-7,NA,CASSRSLTAYEQYF,TGTGCCAGCAGTCGGAGCCTCACTGCCTACGAGCAGTACTTC
TRBV7-3,TRBD1,TRBJ1-2,NA,CASSPQGGTLNYGYTF,TGTGCCAGCAGCCCTCAGGGGGGTACATTGAACTATGGCTACACCTTC
TRBV25-1,TRBD2,TRBJ2-1,NA,CASSEYGLAGDEQFF,TGTGCCAGCAGTGAATACGGCCTAGCGGGAGACGAGCAGTTCTTC
TRBV9,TRBD2,TRBJ2-5,NA,CASSVGLSSGGLETQYF,TGTGCCAGCAGCGTAGGGTTGTCTAGCGGGGGGTTAGAGACCCAGTACTTC
TRBV9,TRBD2,TRBJ2-1,NA,CASSVLAGASYNEQFF,TGTGCCAGCAGCGTGCTAGCGGGAGCCTCCTACAATGAGCAGTTCTTC
TRBV6-5,NA,TRBJ1-2,NA,CASSYSKSAGYTF,TGTGCCAGCAGTTACTCGAAATCCGCGGGCTACACCTTC
TRBV2,TRBD1,TRBJ1-4,NA,CASSEETGWGGEKLFF,TGTGCCAGCAGTGAGGAGACAGGGTGGGGCGGTGAAAAACTGTTTTTT
TRBV9,NA,TRBJ2-3,once,CASSPRDSSTDTQYF,TGTGCCAGCAGCCCTCGGGACTCGAGCACAGATACGCAGTATTTT
TRBV2,TRBD1,TRBJ2-5,NA,CASSEVETGGETQYF,TGTGCCAGCAGTGAAGTAGAGACAGGGGGAGAGACCCAGTACTTC
TRBV2,NA,TRBJ1-3,NA,CASSEASFLGRNTIYF,TGTGCCAGCAGTGAAGCGTCTTTTTTGGGCCGAAACACCATATATTTT
TRBV5-1,TRBD1,TRBJ2-6,NA,CASRSIPGQGLSGANVLTF,TGCGCCAGCAGGTCGATCCCGGGACAGGGACTCTCTGGGGCCAACGTCCTGACTTTC
TRBV6-1,TRBD1,TRBJ1-5,NA,CASSGRTGGILPQHF,TGTGCCAGCAGTGGGAGGACAGGGGGGATCTTGCCCCAGCATTTT
TRBV9,TRBD2,TRBJ2-1,NA,CASSAELLAGGRNEQFF,TGTGCCAGCAGCGCCGAACTTTTAGCGGGGGGTCGGAATGAGCAGTTCTTC
TRBV11-2,TRBD2,TRBJ2-5,NA,CASSPTSSGGWKTQYF,TGTGCCAGCAGCCCGACATCTAGCGGGGGGTGGAAGACCCAGTACTTC
TRBV9,TRBD2,TRBJ2-3,NA,CASSVEPKGLAGGTDTQYF,TGTGCCAGCAGCGTAGAGCCCAAAGGACTAGCGGGAGGCACAGATACGCAGTATTTT
TRBV30,NA,TRBJ2-5,NA,CAWSVTVRQETQYF,TGTGCCTGGAGTGTGACAGTACGACAAGAGACCCAGTACTTC
TRBV5-1,NA,TRBJ2-7,NA,CASSLLVADLSNEQYF,TGCGCCAGCAGCTTGTTGGTAGCGGACCTCTCCAACGAGCAGTACTTC
TRBV19,NA,TRBJ1-4,NA,CASSTQPGSRNEKLFF,TGTGCCAGTAGTACCCAACCGGGGAGCCGGAATGAAAAACTGTTTTTT
TRBV29-1,NA,TRBJ2-7,NA,CSVQAIARYGYEQYF,TGCAGCGTTCAAGCCATAGCCCGGTACGGATACGAGCAGTACTTC
TRBV4-1,NA,TRBJ2-5,once,CASSGRWREETQYF,TGCGCCAGCAGCGGTCGGTGGAGGGAGGAGACCCAGTACTTC
TRBV7-2,NA,TRBJ2-7,NA,CASSLTAIEQYF,TGTGCCAGCAGCTTGACAGCCATCGAGCAGTACTTC
TRBV2,NA,TRBJ1-2,NA,CASRAGRENGYTF,TGTGCCAGCAGGGCCGGGAGGGAGAATGGCTACACCTTC
TRBV7-9,NA,TRBJ2-7,NA,CASSAGTKASYEQYF,TGTGCCAGCAGCGCCGGGACAAAAGCCTCCTACGAGCAGTACTTC
TRBV4-1,NA,TRBJ2-7,NA,CASSQDQASGRSYEQYF,TGCGCCAGCAGCCAAGATCAGGCGAGCGGGCGTTCTTACGAGCAGTACTTC
TRBV5-1,TRBD1,TRBJ2-1,once,CASRVNDREREQFF,TGCGCCAGCAGGGTGAATGACAGGGAAAGGGAGCAGTTCTTC
TRBV5-1,TRBD2,TRBJ2-7,NA,CASSSSGDPYEQYF,TGCGCCAGCAGCTCTAGCGGGGACCCCTACGAGCAGTACTTC
TRBV5-6,TRBD2,TRBJ2-7,NA,CASSWISGLAGEQYF,TGTGCCAGCAGCTGGATCAGTGGACTAGCGGGAGAGCAGTACTTC
TRBV6-1,NA,TRBJ1-4,NA,CASRPTATNEKLFF,TGTGCCAGCCGTCCAACAGCAACTAATGAAAAACTGTTTTTT
TRBV19,TRBD2,TRBJ2-1,NA,CASRSSGGVNNEQFF,TGTGCCAGTAGGAGTAGCGGGGGGGTTAATAATGAGCAGTTCTTC
TRBV4-1,NA,TRBJ2-3,NA,CASSQDEADTDTQYF,TGCGCCAGCAGCCAAGACGAGGCGGATACAGATACGCAGTATTTT
TRBV30,TRBD1,TRBJ2-7,NA,CAWDRQGRSYEQYF,TGTGCCTGGGACCGACAGGGCCGCTCCTACGAGCAGTACTTC
TRBV18,NA,TRBJ1-1,NA,CASSPYTGNTEAFF,TGTGCCAGCTCACCCTATACAGGGAACACTGAAGCTTTCTTT
TRBV6-5,TRBD1,TRBJ1-1,NA,CASRATRGPTEAFF,TGTGCCAGCAGAGCGACCAGGGGGCCGACTGAAGCTTTCTTT
TRBV2,NA,TRBJ1-2,NA,CASSVTGWNGYTF,TGTGCCAGCAGTGTTACGGGGTGGAATGGCTACACCTTC
TRBV28,NA,TRBJ1-2,NA,CASTAGPEHYGYTF,TGTGCCAGCACGGCGGGGCCGGAGCACTATGGCTACACCTTC
TRBV2,NA,TRBJ1-2,NA,CASSQQFAGYTF,TGTGCCAGCAGCCAACAATTCGCAGGCTACACCTTC
TRBV19,TRBD2,TRBJ2-1,once,CASSIARGGNEQFF,TGTGCCAGTAGTATAGCGCGGGGGGGGAATGAGCAGTTCTTC
TRBV5-1,TRBD1,TRBJ1-1,once,CASLPGQSNTEAFF,TGCGCCAGCCTACCGGGACAGAGCAACACTGAAGCTTTCTTT
TRBV7-2,TRBD1,TRBJ2-6,once,CATPPPGQPYSGANVLTF,TGTGCCACCCCACCACCGGGACAGCCGTACTCTGGGGCCAACGTCCTGACTTTC
TRBV5-4,NA,TRBJ2-1,NA,CASSTTRSSSYNEQFF,TGTGCCAGTAGCACGACTAGGTCGAGCTCCTACAATGAGCAGTTCTTC
TRBV6-1,NA,TRBJ2-2,NA,CASSLGTEDTGELFF,TGTGCCAGCAGTCTTGGGACTGAAGACACCGGGGAGCTGTTTTTT
TRBV5-1,TRBD1,TRBJ2-7,NA,CASSFGTGRYEQYF,TGCGCCAGCAGCTTCGGGACAGGGCGATACGAGCAGTACTTC
TRBV4-1,TRBD2,TRBJ2-1,NA,CASSLIRLAVYNEQFF,TGCGCCAGCAGCCTAATTCGACTAGCAGTATACAATGAGCAGTTCTTC
TRBV27,TRBD2,TRBJ2-3,NA,CASTLGTSGTDTQYF,TGTGCCAGCACGCTCGGGACTAGCGGGACAGATACGCAGTATTTT
TRBV14,NA,TRBJ1-4,NA,CASSQAPSGEKLFF,TGTGCCAGCAGCCAAGCTCCCTCCGGTGAAAAACTGTTTTTT
TRBV12-5,TRBD1,TRBJ1-1,NA,CASGLYSQGASGTEAFF,TGTGCTAGTGGTTTGTATAGTCAGGGGGCATCTGGCACTGAAGCTTTCTTT